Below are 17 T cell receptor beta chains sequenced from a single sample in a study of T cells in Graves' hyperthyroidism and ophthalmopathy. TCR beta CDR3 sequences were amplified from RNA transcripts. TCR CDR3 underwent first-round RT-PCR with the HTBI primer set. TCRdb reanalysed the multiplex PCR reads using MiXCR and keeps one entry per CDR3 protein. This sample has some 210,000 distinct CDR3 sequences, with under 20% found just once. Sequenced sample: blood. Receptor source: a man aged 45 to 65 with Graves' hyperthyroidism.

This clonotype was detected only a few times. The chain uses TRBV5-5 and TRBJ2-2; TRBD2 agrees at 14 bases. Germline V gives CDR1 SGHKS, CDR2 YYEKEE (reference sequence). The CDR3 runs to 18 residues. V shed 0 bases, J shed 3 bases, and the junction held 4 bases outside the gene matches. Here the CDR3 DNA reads TGTGCCAGCAGCTTGGAAGGACTAGCGGGAGGCCACACCGGGGAGCTGTTTTTT. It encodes CASSLEGLAGGHTGELFF.

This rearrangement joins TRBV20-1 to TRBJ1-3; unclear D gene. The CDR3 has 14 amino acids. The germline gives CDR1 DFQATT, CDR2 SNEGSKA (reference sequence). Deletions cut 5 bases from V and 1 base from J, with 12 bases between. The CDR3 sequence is CSAPERSSGNTIYF. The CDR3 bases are TGCAGTGCTCCTGAGAGGTCGTCTGGAAACACCATATATTTT.

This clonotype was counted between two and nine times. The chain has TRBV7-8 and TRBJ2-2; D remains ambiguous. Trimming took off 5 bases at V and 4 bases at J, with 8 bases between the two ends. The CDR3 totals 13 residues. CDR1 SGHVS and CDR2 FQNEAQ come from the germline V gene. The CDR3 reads CASSPAPTGELFF. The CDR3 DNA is TGTGCCAGCAGCCCAGCCCCCACCGGGGAGCTGTTTTTT.

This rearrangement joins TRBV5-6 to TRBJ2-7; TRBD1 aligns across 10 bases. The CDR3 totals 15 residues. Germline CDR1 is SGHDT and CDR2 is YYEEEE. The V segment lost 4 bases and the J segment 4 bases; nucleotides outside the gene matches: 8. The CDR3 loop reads CASSTWDRGPYEQYF. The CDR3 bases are TGTGCCAGCAGCACCTGGGACAGGGGACCATACGAGCAGTACTTC.

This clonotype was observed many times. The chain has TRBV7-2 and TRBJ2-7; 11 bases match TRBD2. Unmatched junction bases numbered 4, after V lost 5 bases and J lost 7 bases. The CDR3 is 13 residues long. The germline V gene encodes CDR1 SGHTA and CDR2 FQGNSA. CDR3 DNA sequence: TGTGCCAGCAGCACCCTAGCGGGAGGTGAGCAGTACTTC. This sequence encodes CASSTLAGGEQYF.

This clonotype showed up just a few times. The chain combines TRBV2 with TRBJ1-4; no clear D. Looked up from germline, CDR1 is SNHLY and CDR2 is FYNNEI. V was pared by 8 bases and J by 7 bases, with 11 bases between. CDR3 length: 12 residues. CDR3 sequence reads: CASLRPGEKLFF. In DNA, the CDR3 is TGTGCCAGCCTAAGACCGGGTGAAAAACTGTTTTTT.

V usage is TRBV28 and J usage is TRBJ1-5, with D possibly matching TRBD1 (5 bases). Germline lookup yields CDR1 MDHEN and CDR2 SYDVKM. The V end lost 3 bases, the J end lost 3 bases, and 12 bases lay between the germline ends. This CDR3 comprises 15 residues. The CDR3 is CASSLSGEDNQPQHF. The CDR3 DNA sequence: TGTGCCAGCAGTTTGTCGGGGGAGGACAATCAGCCCCAGCATTTT.

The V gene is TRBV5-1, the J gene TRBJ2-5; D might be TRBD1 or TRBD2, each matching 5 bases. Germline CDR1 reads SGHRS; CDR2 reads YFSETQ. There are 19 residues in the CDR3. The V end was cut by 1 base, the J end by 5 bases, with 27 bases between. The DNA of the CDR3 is TGCGCCAGCAGCTTGAGAAGGGGAGTTGGGGACCAGAAAACGGAGACCCAGTACTTC. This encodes CASSLRRGVGDQKTETQYF.

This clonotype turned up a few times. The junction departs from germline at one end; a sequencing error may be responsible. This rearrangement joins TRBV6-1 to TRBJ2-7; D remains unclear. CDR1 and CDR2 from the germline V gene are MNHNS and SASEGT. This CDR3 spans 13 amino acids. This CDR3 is CASSGGSSYEQYF. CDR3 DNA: TGTGCCAGTAGTGGCGGAAGCTCCTACGAGCAGTACTTC.

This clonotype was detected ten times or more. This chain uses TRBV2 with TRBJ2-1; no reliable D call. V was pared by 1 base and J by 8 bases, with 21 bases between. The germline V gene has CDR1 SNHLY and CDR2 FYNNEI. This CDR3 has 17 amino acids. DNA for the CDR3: TGTGCCAGCAGTGAAGAAGGGTATATAGGCAAAGGGTATGAGCAGTTCTTC. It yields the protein CASSEEGYIGKGYEQFF. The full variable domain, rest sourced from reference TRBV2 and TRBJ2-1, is EPEVTQTPSHQVTQMGQEVILRCVPISNHLYFYWYRQILGQKVEFLVSFYNNEISEKSEIFDDQFSVERPDGSNFTLKIRSTKLEDSAMYFCASSEEGYIGKGYEQFFGPGTRLTVL.

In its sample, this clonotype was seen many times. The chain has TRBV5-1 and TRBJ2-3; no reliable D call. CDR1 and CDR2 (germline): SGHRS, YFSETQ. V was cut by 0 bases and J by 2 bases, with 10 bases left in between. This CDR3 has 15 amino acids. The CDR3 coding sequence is TGCGCCAGCAGCTTGGACCCCATCAACACAGATACGCAGTATTTT. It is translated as CASSLDPINTDTQYF.

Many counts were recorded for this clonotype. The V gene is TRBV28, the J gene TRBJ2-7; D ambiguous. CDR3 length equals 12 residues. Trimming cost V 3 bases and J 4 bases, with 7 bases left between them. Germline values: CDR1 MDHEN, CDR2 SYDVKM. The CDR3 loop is CASSLVQYEQYF. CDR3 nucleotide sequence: TGTGCCAGCAGTTTGGTCCAGTACGAGCAGTACTTC.

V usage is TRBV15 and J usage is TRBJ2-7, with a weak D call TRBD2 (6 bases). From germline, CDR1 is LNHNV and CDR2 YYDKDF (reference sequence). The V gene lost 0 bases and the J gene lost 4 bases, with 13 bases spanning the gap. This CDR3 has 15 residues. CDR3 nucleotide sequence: TGTGCCACCAGCAGAGAGGAGCTGGGGGGATACGAGCAGTACTTC. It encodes CATSREELGGYEQYF.

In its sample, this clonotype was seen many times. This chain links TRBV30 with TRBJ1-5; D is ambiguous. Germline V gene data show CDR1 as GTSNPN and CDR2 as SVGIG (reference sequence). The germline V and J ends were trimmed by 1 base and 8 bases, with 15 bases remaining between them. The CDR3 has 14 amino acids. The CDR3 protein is CAWSEPGVGEPQHF. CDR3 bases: TGTGCCTGGAGTGAACCCGGAGTCGGGGAGCCCCAGCATTTT.

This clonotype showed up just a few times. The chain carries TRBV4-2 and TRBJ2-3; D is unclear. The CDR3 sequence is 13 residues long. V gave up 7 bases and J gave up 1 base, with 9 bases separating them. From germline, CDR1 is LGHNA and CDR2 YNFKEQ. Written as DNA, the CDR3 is TGTGCCAGCACCTGGGCTGGCACAGATACGCAGTATTTT. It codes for CASTWAGTDTQYF.

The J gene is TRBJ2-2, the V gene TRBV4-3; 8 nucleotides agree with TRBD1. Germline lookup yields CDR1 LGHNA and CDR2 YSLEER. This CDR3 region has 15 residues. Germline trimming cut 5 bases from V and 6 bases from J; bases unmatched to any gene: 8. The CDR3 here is CASSFRQGWAGELFF. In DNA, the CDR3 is TGCGCCAGCAGCTTCAGACAGGGGTGGGCCGGGGAGCTGTTTTTT.

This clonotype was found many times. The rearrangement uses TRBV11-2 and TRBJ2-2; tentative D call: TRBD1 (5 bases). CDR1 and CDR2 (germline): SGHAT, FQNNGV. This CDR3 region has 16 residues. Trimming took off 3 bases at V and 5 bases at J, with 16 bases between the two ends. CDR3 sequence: CASSFFKGRWTGELFF. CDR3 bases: TGTGCCAGCAGCTTTTTCAAGGGGCGGTGGACCGGGGAGCTGTTTTTT.